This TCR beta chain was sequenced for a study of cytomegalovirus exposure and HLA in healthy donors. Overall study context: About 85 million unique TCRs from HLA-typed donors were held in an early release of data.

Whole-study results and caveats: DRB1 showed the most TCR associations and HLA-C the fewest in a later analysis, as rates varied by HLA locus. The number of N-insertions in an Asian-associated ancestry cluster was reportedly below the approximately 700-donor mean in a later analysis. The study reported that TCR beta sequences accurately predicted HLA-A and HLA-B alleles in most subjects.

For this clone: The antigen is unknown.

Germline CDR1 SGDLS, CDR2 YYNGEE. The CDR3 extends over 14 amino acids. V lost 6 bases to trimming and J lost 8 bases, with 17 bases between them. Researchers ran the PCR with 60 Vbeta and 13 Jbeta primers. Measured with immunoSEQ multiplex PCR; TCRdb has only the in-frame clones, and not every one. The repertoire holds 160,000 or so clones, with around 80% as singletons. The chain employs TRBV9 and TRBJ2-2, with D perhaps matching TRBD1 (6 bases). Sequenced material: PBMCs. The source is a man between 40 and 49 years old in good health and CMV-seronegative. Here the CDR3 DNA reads TGTGCCAGCAACCGGGACATTACGTTTGGGGAGCTGTTTTTT. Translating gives CASNRDITFGELFF. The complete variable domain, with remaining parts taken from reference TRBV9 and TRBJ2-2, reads DSGVTQTPKHLITATGQRVTLRCSPRSGDLSVYWYQQSLDQGLQFLIQYYNGEERAKGNILERFSAQQFPDLHSELNLSSLELGDSALYFCASNRDITFGELFFGEGSRLTVL.